These 14 T cell receptor beta chains came from one sample sequenced in a study of a mutant IDH1 vaccine in newly diagnosed glioma. The sample's time point: week 35, safety follow-up. What each vaccine dose contained was 300 ug of mutant IDH1 20-mer peptide, accompanied by topical imiquimod. Generated by immunoSEQ multiplex PCR, the TCRdb table keeps only in-frame clones and is missing some. Among around 30,000 clones listed, around four fifths were seen once. No antigen has been assigned to these receptors. Here the sequenced sample was PBMCs, taken from a glioma patient whose treatment included an IDH1 peptide vaccine. The receptor source for this set is a middle-aged man with glioma. Some clones in this sample may be carry-over from other donors' samples.

This chain connects TRBV7-9 to TRBJ1-1; D not certain. In germline, CDR1 is SEHNR, CDR2 FQNEAQ (reference sequence). The V end lost 1 base, the J end lost 5 bases, and 11 bases lay between the germline ends. CDR3 length: 14 amino acids. The CDR3 reads CASSLETRGTEAFF. The CDR3 bases are TGTGCCAGCAGCTTAGAGACCCGCGGGACTGAAGCTTTCTTT.

This rearrangement joins TRBV5-4 to TRBJ2-5, with 8 bases fitting TRBD1. CDR1 and CDR2 (germline): SGHNT, YYREEE (reference sequence). The ends lost 2 bases at V and 4 bases at J; junction bases unmatched: 7. CDR3 length equals 15 residues. CDR3 bases: TGTGCCAGCAGCTTTGGGGCAGGGGGCGGAGAGACCCAGTACTTC. It is translated as CASSFGAGGGETQYF.

This CDR3 is CASSSWASLANEQFF. CDR3 in DNA: TGTGCCAGCAGCTCCTGGGCCAGTCTAGCGAATGAGCAGTTCTTC. J is TRBJ2-1 and V is TRBV7-2; possible D gene TRBD2, 6 bases. Per the germline V gene, CDR1 is SGHTA and CDR2 is FQGNSA. CDR3 length: 15 residues. V was shortened by 4 bases and J by 7 bases, with 17 bases between the two germline ends.

The chain carries TRBV19 and TRBJ1-1; no firm D call. Germline-derived CDR1 and CDR2 are LNHDA and SQIVND (reference sequence). V was pared by 3 bases and J by 1 base, with 9 bases between. The CDR3 spans 14 residues. CDR3 nucleotide sequence: TGTGCCAGTAGTATCCCCTCGGGGAACACTGAAGCTTTCTTT. It is translated as CASSIPSGNTEAFF.

The chain has TRBV9 and TRBJ1-6, with D possibly matching TRBD1 (5 bases). V gave up 1 base and J gave up 9 bases, with 17 bases separating them. The length of the CDR3 is 16 residues. Per germline, CDR1 SGDLS and CDR2 YYNGEE. The CDR3 here is CASSVQAGLQGSPLHF. CDR3 DNA: TGTGCCAGCAGCGTACAGGCGGGGCTCCAGGGTTCACCCCTCCACTTT.

This clone was observed a handful of times. This chain uses TRBV7-2 with TRBJ1-1, with no clear D. Trimming removed 6 bases from V and 8 bases from J, with 19 bases in between. Germline assignment: CDR1 SGHTA and CDR2 FQGNSA. This CDR3 is built from 14 residues. The CDR3 DNA sequence: TGTGCCAGCAGTCCCGGACTTGGGATCGGGGAAGCTTTCTTT. Translating it yields CASSPGLGIGEAFF.

This CDR3 reads CASSSDGGGTEAFF. CDR3 DNA sequence: TGTGCCAGCAGCTCGGACGGGGGAGGCACTGAAGCTTTCTTT. The chain links TRBV7-9 to TRBJ1-1; D might be TRBD1 (5 bases). V was clipped by 4 bases and J by 4 bases, with 13 bases between them. The CDR3 has 14 amino acids. Germline CDR1 and CDR2: SEHNR and FQNEAQ (reference sequence).

This rearrangement joins TRBV4-1 to TRBJ2-1, with 7 bases lining up with TRBD1. CDR3 length: 18 amino acids. Looked up from germline, CDR1 is MGHRA and CDR2 is YSYEKL. The junction had 9 bases not matched to a gene; V was cut back by 1 base and J by 0 bases. In DNA, the CDR3 is TGCGCCAGCAGCCAAGTGTTCAGGACAGGACGCTCCTACAATGAGCAGTTCTTC. Amino acids: CASSQVFRTGRSYNEQFF.

This rearrangement joins TRBV5-6 to TRBJ2-5; weak D call: TRBD1 (5 bases). The CDR3 runs 14 residues. V was cut by 4 bases and J by 5 bases, with 15 bases left in between. Germline lookup yields CDR1 SGHDT and CDR2 YYEEEE. CDR3: CASSSPGHGETQYF. In DNA, the CDR3 is TGTGCCAGCAGCAGTCCCGGACATGGCGAGACCCAGTACTTC. Using reference TRBV5-6 and TRBJ2-5 for the parts outside the CDR3, the full variable domain is DAGVTQSPTHLIKTRGQQVTLRCSPKSGHDTVSWYQQALGQGPQFIFQYYEEEERQRGNFPDRFSGHQFPNYSSELNVNALLLGDSALYLCASSSPGHGETQYFGPGTRLLVL.

The table lists this clone with a count of one. This rearrangement joins TRBV2 to TRBJ1-2, with D tentatively TRBD1 (5 bases). The CDR3 spans 16 residues. The germline CDR1 and CDR2 sequences are SNHLY and FYNNEI. Trimming shortened V by 6 bases and J by 2 bases, and 19 bases separated the two germline ends. The DNA of the CDR3 is TGTGCCAGCAGAGACCCGATCGGGGACCCGAACTATGGCTACACCTTC. This codes for CASRDPIGDPNYGYTF.

V is TRBV19 and J is TRBJ1-2; the match to TRBD1 covers 11 bases. The CDR3 runs to 14 residues. CDR1 is LNHDA and CDR2 is SQIVND in the germline V gene (reference sequence). The J segment lost 5 bases and the V segment lost 8 bases, leaving 7 bases of the junction unmatched. Written as DNA, the CDR3 is TGTGCCAGTGCCGGACAGGGGGCCAATTATGGCTACACCTTC. Protein: CASAGQGANYGYTF. The variable domain in full, completed from reference TRBV19 and TRBJ1-2, reads DGGITQSPKYLFRKEGQNVTLSCEQNLNHDAMYWYRQDPGQGLRLIYYSQIVNDFQKGDIAEGYSVSREKKESFPLTVTSAQKNPTAFYLCASAGQGANYGYTFGSGTRLTVV.

The CDR3 coding sequence is TGTGCCAGCTCACCAAGGGACAGCATGAACACTGAAGCTTTCTTT. Protein: CASSPRDSMNTEAFF. This chain connects TRBV18 to TRBJ1-1; 7 bases are shared with TRBD1. Trimming cost V 2 bases and J 0 bases; bases outside gene matches: 3. This CDR3 contains 15 residues. From germline, CDR1 is KGHSH and CDR2 LQKENI.

This clone was observed a single time. The V gene is TRBV14, the J gene TRBJ2-6; 9 bases are shared with TRBD1. Germline CDR1 and CDR2: SGHDN and FVKESK. The CDR3 sequence is 19 residues long. The V segment lost 1 base and the J segment 0 bases; nucleotides outside the gene matches: 7. The CDR3 DNA reads TGTGCCAGCAGCCAAGTTCGGGACAGGGCTTACTCTGGGGCCAACGTCCTGACTTTC. It translates to CASSQVRDRAYSGANVLTF.

This sequence joins TRBV6-5 and TRBJ2-5; D is unresolved. Trimming stripped 3 bases from V and 5 bases from J, with 4 bases between. The CDR3 extends over 11 amino acids. The germline V gene has CDR1 MNHEY and CDR2 SVGAGI. CDR3 nucleotides: TGTGCCAGCAGTTATGGGGAGACCCAGTACTTC. Protein sequence: CASSYGETQYF.